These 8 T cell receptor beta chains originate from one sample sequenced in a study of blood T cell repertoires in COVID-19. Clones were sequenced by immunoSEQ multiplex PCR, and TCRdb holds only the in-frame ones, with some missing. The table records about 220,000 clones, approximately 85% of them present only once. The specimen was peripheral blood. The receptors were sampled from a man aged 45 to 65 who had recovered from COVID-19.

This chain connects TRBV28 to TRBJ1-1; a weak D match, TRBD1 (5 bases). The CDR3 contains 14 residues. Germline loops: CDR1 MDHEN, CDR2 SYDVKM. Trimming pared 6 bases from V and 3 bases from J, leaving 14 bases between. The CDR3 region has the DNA TGTGCCAGCAGCGCGATCCGGGGGGACACTGAAGCTTTCTTT. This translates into CASSAIRGDTEAFF. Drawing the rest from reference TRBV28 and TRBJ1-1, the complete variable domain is DVKVTQSSRYLVKRTGEKVFLECVQDMDHENMFWYRQDPGLGLRLIYFSYDVKMKEKGDIPEGYSVSREKKERFSLILESASTNQTSMYLCASSAIRGDTEAFFGQGTRLTVV.

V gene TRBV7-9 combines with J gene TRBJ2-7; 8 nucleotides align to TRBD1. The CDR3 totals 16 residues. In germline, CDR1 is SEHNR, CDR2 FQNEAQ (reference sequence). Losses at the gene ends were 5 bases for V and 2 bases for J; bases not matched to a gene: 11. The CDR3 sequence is CASSPVGPTGAYEQYF. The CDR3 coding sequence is TGTGCCAGCAGCCCGGTGGGCCCGACAGGGGCCTACGAGCAGTACTTC.

DNA for the CDR3: TGTGCCAGCAGCTCTAAACCCACAGCCTATGGCTACACCTTC. Translation: CASSSKPTAYGYTF. J is TRBJ1-2 and V is TRBV28; no reliable D call. The CDR3 is made up of 14 amino acids. V lost 6 bases to trimming and J lost 4 bases, with 15 bases between them. The germline CDR1 and CDR2 sequences are MDHEN and SYDVKM.

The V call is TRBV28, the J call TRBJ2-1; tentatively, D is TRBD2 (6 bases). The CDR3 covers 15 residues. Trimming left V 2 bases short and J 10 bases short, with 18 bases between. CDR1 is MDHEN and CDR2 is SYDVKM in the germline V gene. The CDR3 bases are TGTGCCAGCAGTTTAGGCGGGGCCGACCCGGGCGAGCAGTTCTTC. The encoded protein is CASSLGGADPGEQFF.

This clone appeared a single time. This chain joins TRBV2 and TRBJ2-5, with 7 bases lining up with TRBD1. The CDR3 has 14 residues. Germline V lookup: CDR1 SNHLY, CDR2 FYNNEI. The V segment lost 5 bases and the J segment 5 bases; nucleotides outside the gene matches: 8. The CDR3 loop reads CASSRGTVEETQYF. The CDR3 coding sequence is TGTGCCAGCAGTAGGGGGACAGTGGAGGAGACCCAGTACTTC.

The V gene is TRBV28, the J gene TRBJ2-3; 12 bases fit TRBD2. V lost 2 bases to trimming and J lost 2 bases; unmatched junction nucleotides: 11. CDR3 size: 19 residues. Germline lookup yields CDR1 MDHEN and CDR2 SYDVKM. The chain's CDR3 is CASSLEGLAGAIPTDTQYF. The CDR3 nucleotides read TGTGCCAGCAGTTTAGAGGGACTAGCGGGCGCCATTCCCACAGATACGCAGTATTTT.

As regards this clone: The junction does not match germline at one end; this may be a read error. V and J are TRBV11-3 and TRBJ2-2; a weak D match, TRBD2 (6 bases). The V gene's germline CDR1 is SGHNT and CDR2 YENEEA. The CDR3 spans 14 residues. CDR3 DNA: TGTGCCAGCAGTGGGCTAGCGAATACCGGGGAGCTGTTTTTT. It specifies CASSGLANTGELFF.

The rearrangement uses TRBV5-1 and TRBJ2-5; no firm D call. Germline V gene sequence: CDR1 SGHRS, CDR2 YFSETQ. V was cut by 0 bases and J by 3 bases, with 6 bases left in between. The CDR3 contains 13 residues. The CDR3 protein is CASSLDAEETQYF. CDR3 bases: TGCGCCAGCAGCTTGGATGCGGAAGAGACCCAGTACTTC.